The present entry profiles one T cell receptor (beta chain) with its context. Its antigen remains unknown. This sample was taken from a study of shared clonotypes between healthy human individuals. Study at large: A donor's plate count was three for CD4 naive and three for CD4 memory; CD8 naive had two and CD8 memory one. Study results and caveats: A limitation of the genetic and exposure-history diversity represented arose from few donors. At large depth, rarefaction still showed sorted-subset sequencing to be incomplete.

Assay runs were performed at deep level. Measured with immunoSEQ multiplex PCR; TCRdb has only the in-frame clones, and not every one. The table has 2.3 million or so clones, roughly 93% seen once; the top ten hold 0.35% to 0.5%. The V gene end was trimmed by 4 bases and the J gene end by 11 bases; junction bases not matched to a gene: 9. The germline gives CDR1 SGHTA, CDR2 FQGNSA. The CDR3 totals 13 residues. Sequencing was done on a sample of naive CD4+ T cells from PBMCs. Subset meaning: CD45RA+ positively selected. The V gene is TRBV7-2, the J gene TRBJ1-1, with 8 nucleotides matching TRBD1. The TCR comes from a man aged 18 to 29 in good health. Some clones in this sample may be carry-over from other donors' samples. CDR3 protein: CASSSQGALNAFF. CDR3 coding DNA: TGTGCCAGCAGCTCTCAGGGGGCGTTGAATGCTTTCTTT.